This TCR beta chain derives from a study of T cell responses to AZD1222 COVID-19 vaccine. With regard to this clone: The antigen is not known.

The method was immunoSEQ multiplex PCR; TCRdb's version includes in-frame clones alone and lacks a portion of them. The table records roughly 160,000 clones, about 83% of them present only once. Regarding the study as a whole: Targets within unmutated variant regions were reportedly found for nearly half of spike-specific TCRs.

This clonotype was obtained from an adult who received the AZD1222 COVID-19 vaccine. The input for sequencing was peripheral blood, taken 28 days after the second AZD1222 dose.

The CDR3 DNA follows: TGTGCCAGCAGTAACCAGGGGTTGGGCACTGAAGCTTTCTTT. It specifies CASSNQGLGTEAFF. The V call is TRBV6-5, the J call TRBJ1-1; tentative D call: TRBD1 (6 bases). V was trimmed by 5 bases and J by 4 bases, leaving 14 bases between them. CDR1 and CDR2 (germline): MNHEY, SVGAGI. The CDR3 has 14 residues.